Given below is one T cell receptor (beta chain) in context. These data are taken from a study of cytomegalovirus exposure and HLA in healthy donors. Looked up from germline, CDR1 is SNHLY and CDR2 is FYNNEI. Trimming stripped 4 bases from V and 1 base from J, with 4 bases between. The CDR3 covers 12 residues. Primers included in the PCR were 60 Vbeta and 13 Jbeta primers. The method was immunoSEQ multiplex PCR; TCRdb's version includes in-frame clones alone and lacks a portion of them. This sample yields approximately 160,000 clones, of which roughly 64% are seen a single time; under 3% belongs to the top ten.

V gene TRBV2 combines with J gene TRBJ1-2; D uncertain. The source of this sequence is a woman in her twenties or thirties in good health and CMV-seropositive. Sequenced sample: PBMCs. The CDR3 DNA is TGTGCCAGCAGTGGACTTAACTATGGCTACACCTTC. It yields the protein CASSGLNYGYTF.